These 15 T cell receptor beta chains were all obtained from the same sample, sequenced in a study of PD-L1 blockade in urothelial cancer. TCRdb's table, derived via immunoSEQ multiplex PCR, lists solely in-frame clones and lacks some. There are about 14,000 clones in the sample; around 87% occur only once, and roughly 15% lies in the top ten. The material was PBMCs, obtained around atezolizumab (anti-PD-L1) treatment. Every receptor here comes from a man in his 70s with urothelial cancer.

The chain joins TRBV28 to TRBJ2-5; D remains ambiguous. V dropped 6 bases and J dropped 5 bases, with 10 bases sitting between them. The germline CDR1 and CDR2 sequences are MDHEN and SYDVKM. This CDR3 has 12 amino acids. CDR3 protein: CASSTSVETQYF. CDR3 nucleotides: TGTGCCAGCAGCACGTCAGTGGAGACCCAGTACTTC. The whole variable domain, remainder taken from reference TRBV28 and TRBJ2-5, is DVKVTQSSRYLVKRTGEKVFLECVQDMDHENMFWYRQDPGLGLRLIYFSYDVKMKEKGDIPEGYSVSREKKERFSLILESASTNQTSMYLCASSTSVETQYFGPGTRLLVL.

This sequence joins TRBV6-6 and TRBJ2-5, with D possibly being TRBD2 (5 bases). This CDR3 comprises 14 residues. Germline V gives CDR1 MNHNY, CDR2 SVGAGI (reference sequence). Trimming stripped 4 bases from V and 5 bases from J, with 14 bases between. The chain's CDR3 is CASSSPAQRETQYF. The CDR3 DNA reads TGTGCCAGCAGTTCCCCCGCGCAGCGGGAGACCCAGTACTTC.

The chain has TRBV11-3 and TRBJ2-1; 12 nucleotides align to TRBD1. This CDR3 spans 15 amino acids. The junction had 7 bases not matched to a gene; V was cut back by 5 bases and J by 8 bases. The germline V gene encodes CDR1 SGHNT and CDR2 YENEEA. CDR3 amino acids: CASSPGQGARDEQFF. The CDR3 bases are TGTGCCAGCAGCCCGGGACAGGGGGCTCGGGATGAGCAGTTCTTC.

The chain links TRBV12-5 to TRBJ1-3; D unclear. Trimming left V 2 bases short and J 0 bases short, with 8 bases between. The CDR3 is 15 residues long. Germline lookup yields CDR1 LGHNT and CDR2 FRNRAP. The CDR3 coding sequence is TGTGCTAGTGGTTTGTTCCTGGCCTCTGGAAACACCATATATTTT. Protein: CASGLFLASGNTIYF.

V usage is TRBV5-6 and J usage is TRBJ1-2, with D possibly TRBD1 on 6 matching bases. CDR3 length equals 15 residues. CDR1 is SGHDT and CDR2 is YYEEEE in the germline V gene. V lost 3 bases and J 7 bases, leaving 19 bases between the germline ends. In DNA form, the CDR3 reads TGTGCCAGCAGCTCCGAGTCAACAGGGATCATTGGCTACACCTTC. It yields the protein CASSSESTGIIGYTF.

The chain recombines TRBV7-8 with TRBJ2-6; no definite D call. CDR1 is SGHVS and CDR2 is FQNEAQ in the germline V gene. V was pared by 5 bases and J by 2 bases, with 4 bases between. This CDR3 region has 13 residues. The CDR3 DNA reads as TGTGCCAGCAGCCCGGCTGGGGCCAACGTCCTGACTTTC. Amino acid sequence: CASSPAGANVLTF.

There are a few counts of this clone. The rearrangement joins TRBV10-1 to TRBJ2-3; 13 nucleotides align to TRBD2. The CDR3 contains 16 residues. Losses at the gene ends were 5 bases for V and 2 bases for J; bases not matched to a gene: 4. Germline V gene lookup returns CDR1 WNHNN and CDR2 SYGVQD (reference sequence). CDR3 in DNA: TGCGCCAGCAGTACCGGGACTAGCGGGATCACAGATACGCAGTATTTT. Translating it yields CASSTGTSGITDTQYF.

The rearrangement links TRBV10-1 to TRBJ2-7; 7 positions match TRBD2. The germline gives CDR1 WNHNN, CDR2 SYGVQD (reference sequence). Unmatched junction bases numbered 9, after V lost 1 base and J lost 0 bases. The CDR3 sequence is 17 residues long. The CDR3 DNA follows: TGCGCCAGCAGTGAGTTCCCTAAGCGGGATTTCTCCTACGAGCAGTACTTC. Protein product: CASSEFPKRDFSYEQYF.

The table lists this clone with a count of one. V usage is TRBV28 and J usage is TRBJ1-5; 7 bases fit TRBD1. The J segment lost 7 bases and the V segment lost 3 bases, leaving 12 bases of the junction unmatched. This CDR3 region has 16 residues. Germline V gives CDR1 MDHEN, CDR2 SYDVKM. CDR3: CASSFLGGKEAQPQHF. The CDR3 region has the DNA TGTGCCAGCAGTTTCTTAGGGGGCAAAGAGGCCCAGCCCCAGCATTTT.

This chain links TRBV27 with TRBJ1-2; possibly TRBD1 for D (6 bases). There are 13 residues in the CDR3. Deletions cut 6 bases from V and 8 bases from J, with 16 bases between. The germline CDR1 and CDR2 sequences are MNHEY and SMNVEV (reference sequence). The CDR3 region is CASSGGGALGYTF. The CDR3 DNA follows: TGTGCCAGCAGCGGAGGGGGGGCGTTGGGCTACACCTTC.

V and J are TRBV25-1 and TRBJ1-2; 9 bases map to TRBD1. The V segment lost 3 bases and the J segment 0 bases; nucleotides outside the gene matches: 11. Germline CDR1 is MGHDK and CDR2 is SYGVNS. CDR3 length: 18 residues. The CDR3 here is CASSDAWTGAEANYGYTF. DNA for the CDR3: TGTGCCAGCAGTGATGCGTGGACAGGGGCCGAAGCTAACTATGGCTACACCTTC.

The genes are TRBV5-1 and TRBJ1-1, with 7 nucleotides matching TRBD1. Germline V lookup: CDR1 SGHRS, CDR2 YFSETQ. The CDR3 consists of 14 residues. Unmatched junction bases numbered 8, after V lost 4 bases and J lost 5 bases. CDR3 loop: CASSPGRGLTEAFF. CDR3 bases: TGCGCCAGCAGCCCGGGCAGGGGGTTGACTGAAGCTTTCTTT.

The CDR3 sequence: CASSLVDTYSYGYTF. The DNA of the CDR3 is TGTGCCAGCAGCTTGGTGGACACTTATTCCTATGGCTACACCTTC. The V call is TRBV5-8, the J call TRBJ1-2; weak D call: TRBD1 (5 bases). In germline, CDR1 is SGHTS, CDR2 YDEGEE. V lost 0 bases and J 4 bases, leaving 13 bases between the germline ends. The CDR3 runs 15 residues.

J is TRBJ1-3 and V is TRBV7-6, with D perhaps TRBD1 (6 bases). The CDR3 covers 16 residues. Germline CDR1 is SGHVS and CDR2 is FNYEAQ. Between the trimmed V and J ends, which lost 5 bases and 3 bases, there was a span of 17 bases. CDR3 loop: CASSDWDTADGNTIYF. DNA of the CDR3: TGTGCCAGCAGCGATTGGGACACAGCGGATGGAAACACCATATATTTT. Based on the CDR3 plus reference TRBV7-6 and TRBJ1-3, the full variable domain is GAGVSQSPRYKVTKRGQDVALRCDPISGHVSLYWYRQALGQGPEFLTYFNYEAQQDKSGLPNDRFSAERPEGSISTLTIQRTEQRDSAMYRCASSDWDTADGNTIYFGEGSWLTVV.

The chain couples TRBV19 to TRBJ2-4, with TRBD1 identical over 11 bases. The CDR3 sequence is 15 residues long. Per germline, CDR1 LNHDA and CDR2 SQIVND (reference sequence). J lost 5 bases, V lost 6 bases, and 6 bases had no gene match. CDR3 loop: CASRRDRGYENIQYF. CDR3 nucleotides: TGTGCCAGTAGAAGGGACAGGGGGTATGAAAACATTCAGTACTTC.